The present entry profiles one TCR beta chain with its context. Its antigen remains unidentified. The CDR3 covers 14 residues. V was trimmed by 1 base and J by 8 bases, leaving 11 bases between them. Germline assignment: CDR1 SGHAT and CDR2 FQNNGV. This sample is part of a study of cytomegalovirus exposure and HLA in healthy donors. Study-wide results and limits: Later analysis indicated greater clonal expansion among HLA-associated TCR beta chains than among equally common other chains.

The PCR had 60 Vbeta and 13 Jbeta primers. Produced via immunoSEQ multiplex PCR; TCRdb's table is partial and in-frame only. This table holds about 130,000 clones, over 60% found once. The sequencing input was PBMCs. The rearrangement uses TRBV11-2 and TRBJ1-4, with no clear D. This receptor was obtained from a human donor in good health. The CDR3 protein is CASSLAREGEKLFF. In nucleotides, the CDR3 is TGTGCCAGCAGCTTAGCTAGGGAGGGCGAAAAACTGTTTTTT. The full variable domain, completed using reference TRBV11-2 and TRBJ1-4, is EAGVAQSPRYKIIEKRQSVAFWCNPISGHATLYWYQQILGQGPKLLIQFQNNGVVDDSQLPKDRFSAERLKGVDSTLKIQPAKLEDSAVYLCASSLAREGEKLFFGSGTQLSVL.